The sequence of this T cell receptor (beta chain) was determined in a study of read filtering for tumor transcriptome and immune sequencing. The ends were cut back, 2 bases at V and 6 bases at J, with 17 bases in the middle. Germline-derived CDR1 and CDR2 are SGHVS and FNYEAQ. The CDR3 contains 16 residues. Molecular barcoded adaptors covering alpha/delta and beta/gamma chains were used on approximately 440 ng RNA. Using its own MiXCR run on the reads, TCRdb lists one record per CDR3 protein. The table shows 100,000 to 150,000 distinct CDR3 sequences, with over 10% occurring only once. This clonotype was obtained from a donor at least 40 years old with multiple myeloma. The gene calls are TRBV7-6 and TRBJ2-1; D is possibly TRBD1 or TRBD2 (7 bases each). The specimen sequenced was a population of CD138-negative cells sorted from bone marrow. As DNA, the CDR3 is TGTGCCAGCAGCTTACGCAGGGGGGGGGTCCCCAATGAGCAGTTCTTC. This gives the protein CASSLRRGGVPNEQFF.